The present TCR beta chain was sequenced within a study of blood T cell repertoires in COVID-19. In the study overall: Acute and convalescent COVID-19 specimens originated in the United States, Italy and Spain.

CDR1 is SNHLY, CDR2 FYNNEI, per germline. CDR3 length equals 15 residues. The ends were cut back, 4 bases at V and 4 bases at J, with 16 bases in the middle. Sequenced by immunoSEQ multiplex PCR; TCRdb stores in-frame clones only, minus some. The sample lists 120,000 to 150,000 clones; around 90% were seen once. The chain carries TRBV2 and TRBJ1-2, with D possibly matching TRBD1 (5 bases). Sequencing input: peripheral blood. The sequence was collected from a human donor in a cohort sampled during active COVID-19. CDR3 region: CASSGAAPRGYGYTF. In DNA form, the CDR3 reads TGTGCCAGCAGTGGGGCAGCACCAAGGGGCTATGGCTACACCTTC. Looking up the rest from reference TRBV2 and TRBJ1-2 gives the full variable domain: EPEVTQTPSHQVTQMGQEVILRCVPISNHLYFYWYRQILGQKVEFLVSFYNNEISEKSEIFDDQFSVERPDGSNFTLKIRSTKLEDSAMYFCASSGAAPRGYGYTFGSGTRLTVV.